The 23 T cell receptor beta chains listed next were all sequenced from one sample in a study of cytomegalovirus exposure and HLA in healthy donors. Both 60 Vbeta primers and 13 Jbeta primers went into the PCR. Here immunoSEQ multiplex PCR was the method, and the copy in TCRdb shows in-frame clones only, minus some. The sample has about 160,000 clones, approximately 79% seen once. The specimen sequenced was PBMCs. These TCRs come from a man aged 40-49 years in good health and CMV-seronegative.

CDR3 region: CASSFWTGTDTQYF. CDR3 in DNA: TGTGCCAGCAGCTTCTGGACTGGGACAGATACGCAGTATTTT. V and J are TRBV7-9 and TRBJ2-3; a possible D gene is TRBD2 (5 bases). Germline V gene sequence: CDR1 SEHNR, CDR2 FQNEAQ (reference sequence). The length of the CDR3 is 14 residues. The V end was cut by 3 bases, the J end by 3 bases, with 10 bases between.

This rearrangement joins TRBV15 to TRBJ2-7; 9 nucleotides agree with TRBD1. The CDR3 covers 14 residues. Germline-derived CDR1 and CDR2 are LNHNV and YYDKDF (reference sequence). Trimming cost V 5 bases and J 5 bases; bases outside gene matches: 7. CDR3 residues: CATSPSRDRDEQYF. CDR3 in DNA: TGTGCCACCAGCCCATCCCGGGACAGGGACGAGCAGTACTTC.

This chain joins TRBV19 and TRBJ2-2; the D gene is possibly TRBD2 (6 bases). Trimming shortened V by 3 bases and J by 5 bases, and 7 bases separated the two germline ends. The CDR3 contains 13 residues. The V gene's germline CDR1 is LNHDA and CDR2 SQIVND (reference sequence). DNA of the CDR3: TGTGCCAGTAGTATGGAGGGGACCGGGGAGCTGTTTTTT. Its translation is CASSMEGTGELFF.

About this clone: The junction does not match germline at one end; this may be a read error. This chain connects TRBV7-9 to TRBJ1-5; 8 positions agree with TRBD1. The CDR3 extends over 14 amino acids. Germline CDR1 SEHNR, CDR2 FQNEAQ (reference sequence). The CDR3 DNA follows: TGTGTCAGCAGCCGGACAGGGCTCAATCAGCCCCAGCATTTT. Residues: CVSSRTGLNQPQHF.

The V and J genes are TRBV5-1 and TRBJ2-3; TRBD2 matches 14 bases. Per germline, CDR1 SGHRS and CDR2 YFSETQ. J gave up 2 bases and V 4 bases, and 3 bases lay outside the gene matches. This CDR3 spans 16 amino acids. The DNA of the CDR3 is TGCGCCAGCAGCGGGACTAGCGGGGGCCTCACAGATACGCAGTATTTT. The encoded protein is CASSGTSGGLTDTQYF.

The CDR3 region is CASSLEVREPQHF. The CDR3 nucleotides read TGTGCCAGCAGCTTAGAGGTCCGGGAGCCCCAGCATTTT. The chain combines TRBV7-9 with TRBJ1-5; D is unresolved. Germline CDR1 SEHNR, CDR2 FQNEAQ (reference sequence). The CDR3 runs 13 residues. Trimming pared 1 base from V and 8 bases from J, leaving 9 bases between.

This clone was observed a few times. The J gene is TRBJ1-3, the V gene TRBV9; TRBD1 agrees at 7 bases. J was trimmed by 0 bases and V by 5 bases; bases with no gene match: 5. CDR1 and CDR2 (germline): SGDLS, YYNGEE. The CDR3 has 15 amino acids. Written as DNA, the CDR3 is TGTGCCAGCAGTCGGGACAGCAGCTCTGGAAACACCATATATTTT. Translating it yields CASSRDSSSGNTIYF.

This clone was found once. V is TRBV5-6 and J is TRBJ2-1, with a tentative D call TRBD1 (6 bases). The CDR3 totals 15 residues. V lost 0 bases to trimming and J lost 4 bases, with 11 bases between them. Germline V gives CDR1 SGHDT, CDR2 YYEEEE. The CDR3 DNA is TGTGCCAGCAGCTTGGCTGGGGGCGGGTACAATGAGCAGTTCTTC. Translating gives CASSLAGGGYNEQFF.

This sequence joins TRBV6-6 and TRBJ1-2; TRBD1 matches at 8 bases. Germline CDR1 and CDR2: MNHNY and SVGAGI (reference sequence). V lost 5 bases, J lost 4 bases, and 12 bases stayed unmatched. CDR3 length equals 16 residues. The CDR3 DNA reads TGTGCCAGCAGTCCCCAAAGCACAGGGGGTGTCTATGGCTACACCTTC. It is translated as CASSPQSTGGVYGYTF.

The chain employs TRBV10-3 and TRBJ1-2; TRBD1 matches 9 bases. This CDR3 contains 13 residues. The germline V gene has CDR1 ENHRY and CDR2 SYGVKD. The junction had 10 bases not matched to a gene; V was cut back by 11 bases and J by 6 bases. This CDR3 reads CAAKPGQGNGYTF. In nucleotides, the CDR3 is TGTGCCGCGAAACCGGGACAGGGCAATGGCTACACCTTC.

The J gene is TRBJ2-2, the V gene TRBV6-1; D unresolved. Trimming took off 0 bases at V and 3 bases at J, with 8 bases between the two ends. CDR1 is MNHNS, CDR2 SASEGT, per germline. The CDR3 is 15 amino acids. CDR3: CASSEAPSHTGELFF. The CDR3 DNA reads as TGTGCCAGCAGTGAAGCCCCTAGTCACACCGGGGAGCTGTTTTTT.

The chain employs TRBV5-4 and TRBJ2-7; maybe TRBD1 (6 bases). CDR3 length: 16 amino acids. V lost 0 bases and J lost 0, with 13 bases in between. Germline CDR1 reads SGHNT; CDR2 reads YYREEE (reference sequence). This CDR3 reads CASSLEVLGASYEQYF. The CDR3 nucleotides are TGTGCCAGCAGCTTGGAGGTGCTGGGGGCCTCCTACGAGCAGTACTTC.

This rearrangement joins TRBV19 to TRBJ2-7; tentatively, D is TRBD2 (6 bases). The germline V gene encodes CDR1 LNHDA and CDR2 SQIVND (reference sequence). V gave up 10 bases and J gave up 2 bases, with 15 bases separating them. This CDR3 contains 13 residues. The CDR3 here is CATGTYPPYEQYF. The CDR3, as DNA: TGTGCCACCGGGACTTATCCCCCCTACGAGCAGTACTTC.

The chain uses TRBV9 and TRBJ2-5, with D maybe TRBD1 (7 bases). The CDR3 has 16 residues. Germline CDR1 and CDR2: SGDLS and YYNGEE. V was pared by 2 bases and J by 0 bases, with 14 bases between. The CDR3 is CASSVSGGLYQETQYF. In DNA, the CDR3 is TGTGCCAGCAGCGTTTCAGGGGGACTTTACCAAGAGACCCAGTACTTC.

Note on this clone: The sample holds other DNA sequences that translate to the same CDR3. The rearrangement links TRBV7-9 to TRBJ1-5, with TRBD1 matching over 10 bases. Germline CDR1 SEHNR, CDR2 FQNEAQ (reference sequence). The CDR3 runs 14 residues. Germline trimming cut 4 bases from V and 4 bases from J; bases unmatched to any gene: 1. CDR3 in DNA: TGTGCCAGCAGCTCGGGACAGGGGAATCAGCCCCAGCATTTT. Encoded protein: CASSSGQGNQPQHF.

V is TRBV7-6 and J is TRBJ1-2; 11 bases are shared with TRBD1. Germline CDR1 and CDR2: SGHVS and FNYEAQ. J was trimmed by 8 bases and V by 3 bases; bases with no gene match: 20. The CDR3 length is 19 residues. The CDR3 protein is CASSFRPPRGQGASKGYTF. The CDR3 DNA follows: TGTGCCAGCAGCTTTCGCCCCCCCCGTGGACAGGGGGCTTCGAAAGGCTACACCTTC.

The table lists this clone with a count of one. The V gene is TRBV6-5, the J gene TRBJ2-7; TRBD1 aligns across 7 bases. The V gene's germline CDR1 is MNHEY and CDR2 SVGAGI. The length of the CDR3 is 14 residues. The trim removed 2 bases at V and 12 bases at J, leaving 13 bases unmatched. The CDR3 bases are TGTGCCAGCAGTTACACCGACCGGGGACAGAGTCTGTACTTC. Amino acid sequence: CASSYTDRGQSLYF.

The V gene is TRBV5-1, the J gene TRBJ2-2, with 12 bases fitting TRBD2. CDR1 and CDR2 from the germline V gene are SGHRS and YFSETQ. The CDR3 contains 16 residues. Trimming took 4 bases from V and 5 from J; bases not matched to a gene: 6. The CDR3 sequence: CASSLLAGGQTGELFF. As DNA, the CDR3 is TGCGCCAGCAGCCTTCTAGCGGGGGGGCAGACCGGGGAGCTGTTTTTT. Variable domain in full (rest from reference TRBV5-1 and TRBJ2-2): KAGVTQTPRYLIKTRGQQVTLSCSPISGHRSVSWYQQTPGQGLQFLFEYFSETQRNKGNFPGRFSGRQFSNSRSEMNVSTLELGDSALYLCASSLLAGGQTGELFFGEGSRLTVL.

For this clone: The identical CDR3 is also encoded by other nucleotide sequences in the sample. The V gene is TRBV6-5, the J gene TRBJ1-4; 8 bases agree with TRBD1. CDR3 length equals 15 residues. Germline assignment: CDR1 MNHEY and CDR2 SVGAGI. Trimming at V came to 7 bases and at J to 8 bases, leaving 12 bases not matched to a gene. The CDR3 sequence: CASTREQGAREKLFF. CDR3 DNA sequence: TGTGCCAGCACCAGGGAGCAGGGGGCGAGGGAAAAACTGTTTTTT.

The J gene is TRBJ2-3, the V gene TRBV4-3, with 13 nucleotides matching TRBD2. This CDR3 has 18 amino acids. Germline assignment: CDR1 LGHNA and CDR2 YSLEER. The junction had 8 bases not matched to a gene; V was cut back by 1 base and J by 4 bases. CDR3 sequence (DNA): TGCGCCAGCAGCCAAGGGACTAGCGGGGGTTCAGGAGCAGATACGCAGTATTTT. Its protein product is CASSQGTSGGSGADTQYF.

This clone showed up just a few times. The gene calls are TRBV4-2 and TRBJ1-2, with 9 bases that match TRBD1. J was trimmed by 10 bases and V by 1 base; bases with no gene match: 10. The germline CDR1 and CDR2 sequences are LGHNA and YNFKEQ. This CDR3 comprises 15 residues. CDR3 nucleotide sequence: TGTGCCAGCAGCCAAGTCCCCGGACAGGGGCATTTCTACACCTTC. Translated: CASSQVPGQGHFYTF.

This chain uses TRBV4-3 with TRBJ1-3; the match to TRBD1 covers 7 bases. The V gene end was trimmed by 4 bases and the J gene end by 2 bases; junction bases not matched to a gene: 17. The CDR3 length is 19 residues. Germline lookup yields CDR1 LGHNA and CDR2 YSLEER. CDR3 coding DNA: TGCGCCAGCAGCCCCCGAACCGACAGGGTTTTTTCGGCTGGAAACACCATATATTTT. Protein: CASSPRTDRVFSAGNTIYF.

V and J are TRBV5-1 and TRBJ2-2; D may be TRBD1 (6 bases). The CDR3 loop spans 15 amino acids. Germline loops: CDR1 SGHRS, CDR2 YFSETQ. V was cut by 3 bases and J by 3 bases, with 12 bases left in between. The CDR3 coding sequence is TGCGCCAGCAGCTGGGGGTCAGGGGACACCGGGGAGCTGTTTTTT. It specifies CASSWGSGDTGELFF.